Following are 8 T cell receptor beta chains from one sample sequenced in a study of T cell responses to AZD1222 COVID-19 vaccine. Measured with immunoSEQ multiplex PCR; TCRdb has only the in-frame clones, and not every one. The table lists some 130,000 clones, 70% to 90% of them singletons. The sample here was peripheral blood, taken 28 days after the second AZD1222 dose. Every receptor here comes from an adult who received the AZD1222 COVID-19 vaccine.

This clone was detected only a few times. This chain links TRBV6-5 with TRBJ2-5; D unclear. V was clipped by 2 bases and J by 5 bases, with 3 bases between them. Germline CDR1 and CDR2: MNHEY and SVGAGI. The CDR3 totals 11 residues. The CDR3 nucleotides are TGTGCCAGCAGTTACGGGGAGACCCAGTACTTC. Protein sequence: CASSYGETQYF.

This clone is a singleton in its sample. The genes are TRBV5-1 and TRBJ2-1, with 16 bases lining up with TRBD2. Trimming cost V 1 base and J 7 bases; bases outside gene matches: 8. The CDR3 contains 18 residues. Germline CDR1 SGHRS, CDR2 YFSETQ. The CDR3 DNA sequence: TGCGCCAGCAGCTTGAGCGTGGGACTAGCGGGAGGGGAGAATGAGCAGTTCTTC. This encodes CASSLSVGLAGGENEQFF.

The chain joins TRBV15 to TRBJ2-7; D may be TRBD1 (6 bases). Looked up from germline, CDR1 is LNHNV and CDR2 is YYDKDF (reference sequence). Trimming left V 0 bases short and J 4 bases short, with 13 bases between. This CDR3 contains 15 residues. The DNA of the CDR3 is TGTGCCACCAGCAGAGACAGGGGTCCATCTTACGAGCAGTACTTC. It codes for CATSRDRGPSYEQYF.

J is TRBJ1-1 and V is TRBV4-3; 7 nucleotides match TRBD1. This CDR3 contains 16 residues. Germline V gene data show CDR1 as LGHNA and CDR2 as YSLEER. The V gene end was trimmed by 1 base and the J gene end by 2 bases; junction bases not matched to a gene: 7. This CDR3 reads CASSQGTPGGNTEAFF. In DNA form, the CDR3 reads TGCGCCAGCAGCCAAGGTACTCCAGGGGGTAACACTGAAGCTTTCTTT.

The chain joins TRBV19 to TRBJ1-5; weak D call: TRBD1 (6 bases). V lost 2 bases and J lost 0, with 11 bases in between. Germline V CDR1 and CDR2: LNHDA, SQIVND (reference sequence). The CDR3 has 16 residues. CDR3 nucleotides: TGTGCCAGTAGTATATACAGGGACTATAGCAATCAGCCCCAGCATTTT. Protein product: CASSIYRDYSNQPQHF. Combining the CDR3 with reference TRBV19 and TRBJ1-5 gives the whole variable domain DGGITQSPKYLFRKEGQNVTLSCEQNLNHDAMYWYRQDPGQGLRLIYYSQIVNDFQKGDIAEGYSVSREKKESFPLTVTSAQKNPTAFYLCASSIYRDYSNQPQHFGDGTRLSIL.

The chain couples TRBV5-4 to TRBJ2-7, with 12 positions matching TRBD1. V was clipped by 2 bases and J by 6 bases; unmatched bases: 12. From germline, CDR1 is SGHNT and CDR2 YYREEE (reference sequence). The CDR3 runs 17 residues. The CDR3 is CASSLVPGQGAVSEQYF. The CDR3 bases are TGTGCCAGCAGCTTAGTACCGGGACAGGGGGCGGTCAGCGAGCAGTACTTC. The full variable domain, in which reference TRBV5-4 and TRBJ2-7 provide the parts outside the CDR3, is ETGVTQSPTHLIKTRGQQVTLRCSSQSGHNTVSWYQQALGQGPQFIFQYYREEENGRGNFPPRFSGLQFPNYSSELNVNALELDDSALYLCASSLVPGQGAVSEQYFGPGTRLTVT.

The chain recombines TRBV5-1 with TRBJ2-7; D is perhaps TRBD1 (6 bases). The germline CDR1 and CDR2 sequences are SGHRS and YFSETQ. V was pared by 0 bases and J by 6 bases, with 13 bases between. CDR3 length: 14 amino acids. CDR3 nucleotides: TGCGCCAGCAGCTTGGGATCAGGGGAATTCGAGCAGTACTTC. This encodes CASSLGSGEFEQYF.

This clone showed up just once. This chain connects TRBV7-9 to TRBJ1-2; weak D call: TRBD1 (6 bases). Germline values: CDR1 SEHNR, CDR2 FQNEAQ (reference sequence). V was trimmed by 3 bases and J by 4 bases, leaving 9 bases between them. The CDR3 contains 13 residues. The CDR3 protein is CASSLGGGYGYTF. The CDR3 DNA reads as TGTGCCAGCAGCTTGGGGGGCGGCTATGGCTACACCTTC.